This TCR beta chain was documented in a study of T cell responses to AZD1222 COVID-19 vaccine. Points from the study as a whole: After two AZD1222 doses, spike-specific TCR breadth and depth rose versus day 0. White British ancestry dominated among donors, who included more females, and clonal diversity was possibly underestimated.

With V trimmed by 0 bases and J by 6 bases, 8 bases remained unmatched. Germline V lookup: CDR1 MNHNS, CDR2 SASEGT. The CDR3 is made up of 16 amino acids. As to this clone: The antigen is not known.

Pooled samples include second doses given at about 4 or 12 weeks. This table comes from immunoSEQ multiplex PCR, and its TCRdb copy is limited to in-frame clones, with some not included. The sample contains about 150,000 clones, approximately 91% of which appear only once. This sequence was found in an adult who received the AZD1222 COVID-19 vaccine. The chain carries TRBV6-1 and TRBJ2-7, with TRBD2 identical over 10 bases. Source: peripheral blood, taken 28 days after the second AZD1222 dose. The CDR3 DNA sequence: TGTGCCAGCAGTGAAGCGCTTTCTAGCGGGGGACGCGAGCAGTACTTC. Translation gives CASSEALSSGGREQYF.